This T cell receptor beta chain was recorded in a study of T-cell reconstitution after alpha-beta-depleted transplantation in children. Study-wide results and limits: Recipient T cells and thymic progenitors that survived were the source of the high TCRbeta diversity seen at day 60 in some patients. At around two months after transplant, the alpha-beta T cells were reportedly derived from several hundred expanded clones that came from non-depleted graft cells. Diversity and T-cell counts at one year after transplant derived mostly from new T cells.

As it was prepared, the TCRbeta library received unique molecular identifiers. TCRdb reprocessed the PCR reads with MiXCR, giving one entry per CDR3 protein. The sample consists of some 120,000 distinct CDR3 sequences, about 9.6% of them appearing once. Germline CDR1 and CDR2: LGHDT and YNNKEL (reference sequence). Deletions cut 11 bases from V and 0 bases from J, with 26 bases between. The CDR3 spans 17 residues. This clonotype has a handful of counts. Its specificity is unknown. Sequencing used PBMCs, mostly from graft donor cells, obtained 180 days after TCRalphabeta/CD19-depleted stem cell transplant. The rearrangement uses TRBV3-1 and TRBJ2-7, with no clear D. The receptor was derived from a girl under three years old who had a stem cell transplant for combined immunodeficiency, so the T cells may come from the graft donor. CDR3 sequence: CACCQGRRTYSSYEQYF. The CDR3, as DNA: TGTGCCTGCTGCCAAGGCCGCCGGACCTATAGCTCCTACGAGCAGTACTTC.